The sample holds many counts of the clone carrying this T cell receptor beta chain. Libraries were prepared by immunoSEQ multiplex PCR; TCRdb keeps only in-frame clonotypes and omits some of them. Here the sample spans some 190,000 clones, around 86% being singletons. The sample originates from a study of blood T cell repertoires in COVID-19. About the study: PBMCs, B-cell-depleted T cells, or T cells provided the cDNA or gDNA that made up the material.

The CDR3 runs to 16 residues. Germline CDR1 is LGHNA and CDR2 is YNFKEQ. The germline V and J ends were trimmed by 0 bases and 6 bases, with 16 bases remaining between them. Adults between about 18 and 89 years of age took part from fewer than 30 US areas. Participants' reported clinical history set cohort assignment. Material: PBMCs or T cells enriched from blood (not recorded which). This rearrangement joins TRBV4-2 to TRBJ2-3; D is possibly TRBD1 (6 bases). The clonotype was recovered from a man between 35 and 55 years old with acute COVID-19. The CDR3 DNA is TGTGCCAGCAGCCAAGATGTGACAGGCCCTCGGGATACGCAGTATTTT. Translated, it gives CASSQDVTGPRDTQYF.